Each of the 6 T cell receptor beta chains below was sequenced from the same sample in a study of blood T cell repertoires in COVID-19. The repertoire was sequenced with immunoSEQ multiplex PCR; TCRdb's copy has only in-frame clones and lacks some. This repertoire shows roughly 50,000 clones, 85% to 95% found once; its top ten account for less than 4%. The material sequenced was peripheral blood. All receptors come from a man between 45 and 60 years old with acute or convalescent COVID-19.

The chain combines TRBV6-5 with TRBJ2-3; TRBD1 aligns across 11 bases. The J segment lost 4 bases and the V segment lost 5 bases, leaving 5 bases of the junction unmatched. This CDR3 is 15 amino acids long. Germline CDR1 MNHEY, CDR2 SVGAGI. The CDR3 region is CASSRDRGVPDTQYF. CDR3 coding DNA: TGTGCCAGCAGTAGGGACAGGGGGGTCCCAGATACGCAGTATTTT.

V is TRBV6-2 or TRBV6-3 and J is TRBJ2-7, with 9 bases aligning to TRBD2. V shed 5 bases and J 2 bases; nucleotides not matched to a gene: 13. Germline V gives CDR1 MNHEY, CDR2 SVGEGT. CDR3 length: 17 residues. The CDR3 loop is CASSTVTIAGAAYEQYF. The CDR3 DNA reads TGTGCCAGCAGTACCGTGACTATAGCGGGAGCAGCCTACGAGCAGTACTTC.

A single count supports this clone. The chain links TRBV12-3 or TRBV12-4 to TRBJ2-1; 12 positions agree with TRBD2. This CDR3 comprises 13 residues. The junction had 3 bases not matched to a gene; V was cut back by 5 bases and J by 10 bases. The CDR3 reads CASSPSGRDEQFF. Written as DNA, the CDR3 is TGTGCCAGCAGTCCTAGCGGGAGGGACGAGCAGTTCTTC.

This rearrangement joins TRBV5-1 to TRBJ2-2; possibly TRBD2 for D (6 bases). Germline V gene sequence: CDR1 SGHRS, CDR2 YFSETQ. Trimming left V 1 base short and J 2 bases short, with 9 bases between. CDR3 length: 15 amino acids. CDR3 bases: TGCGCCAGCAGCTTGAGTAGCGGTAACACCGGGGAGCTGTTTTTT. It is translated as CASSLSSGNTGELFF. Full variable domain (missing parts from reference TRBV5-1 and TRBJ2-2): KAGVTQTPRYLIKTRGQQVTLSCSPISGHRSVSWYQQTPGQGLQFLFEYFSETQRNKGNFPGRFSGRQFSNSRSEMNVSTLELGDSALYLCASSLSSGNTGELFFGEGSRLTVL.

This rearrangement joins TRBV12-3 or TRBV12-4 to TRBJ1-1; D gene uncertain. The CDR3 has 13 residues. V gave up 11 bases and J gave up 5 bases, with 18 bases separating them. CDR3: CASSAPGETEAFF. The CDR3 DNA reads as TGTGCCTCCTCCGCCCCCGGGGAAACTGAAGCTTTCTTT.

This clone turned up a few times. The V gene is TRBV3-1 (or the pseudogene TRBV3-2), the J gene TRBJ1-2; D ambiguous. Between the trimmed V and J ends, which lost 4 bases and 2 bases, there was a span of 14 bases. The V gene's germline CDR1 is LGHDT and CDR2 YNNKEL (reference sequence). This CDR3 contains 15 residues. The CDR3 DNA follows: TGTGCCAGCAGCCCCAGTCAGGCGTTAAACTATGGCTACACCTTC. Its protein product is CASSPSQALNYGYTF.